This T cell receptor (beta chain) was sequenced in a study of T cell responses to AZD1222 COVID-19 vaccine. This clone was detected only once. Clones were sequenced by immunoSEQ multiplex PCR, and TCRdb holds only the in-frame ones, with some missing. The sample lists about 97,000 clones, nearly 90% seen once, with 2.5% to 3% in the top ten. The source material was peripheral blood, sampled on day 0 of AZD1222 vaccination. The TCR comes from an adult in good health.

The CDR3 spells CASGLEGARSEKLFF. The CDR3 DNA sequence: TGTGCTAGTGGTTTGGAGGGGGCGCGGAGTGAAAAACTGTTTTTT. This chain uses TRBV12-5 with TRBJ1-4; TRBD1 matches 7 bases. CDR1 LGHNT and CDR2 FRNRAP come from the germline V gene. The CDR3 loop spans 15 amino acids. V dropped 1 base and J dropped 7; count of bases not matched to a gene: 6.